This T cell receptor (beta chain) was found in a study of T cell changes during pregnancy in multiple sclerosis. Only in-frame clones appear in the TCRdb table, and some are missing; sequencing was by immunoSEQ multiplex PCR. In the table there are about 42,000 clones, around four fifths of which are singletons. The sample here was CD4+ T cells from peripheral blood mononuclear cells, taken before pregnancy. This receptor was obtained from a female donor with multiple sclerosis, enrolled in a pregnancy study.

In nucleotides, the CDR3 is TGTGCCAGCAGTTACTCGGGCGGGATGAACTCCTACGAGCAGTACTTC. It is translated as CASSYSGGMNSYEQYF. The V and J genes are TRBV6-5 and TRBJ2-7; D is perhaps TRBD2 (6 bases). Trimming removed 0 bases at V and 0 bases at J, with 12 bases between. The CDR3 spans 16 residues. Germline lookup yields CDR1 MNHEY and CDR2 SVGAGI.